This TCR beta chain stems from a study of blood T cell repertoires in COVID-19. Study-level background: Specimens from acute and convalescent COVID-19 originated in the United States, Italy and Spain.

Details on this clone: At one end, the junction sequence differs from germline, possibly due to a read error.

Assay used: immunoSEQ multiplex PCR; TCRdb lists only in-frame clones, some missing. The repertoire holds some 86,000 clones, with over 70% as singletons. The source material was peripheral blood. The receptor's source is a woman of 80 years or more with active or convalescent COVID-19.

The CDR3 is CASSFTSRDTQYF. The CDR3 nucleotides are TGCGCCAGCAGCTTTACTAGCAGAGATACGCAGTATTTT. The chain uses TRBV5-1 and TRBJ2-3; D might be TRBD2 (6 bases). The CDR3 covers 13 residues. Germline V gene sequence: CDR1 SGHRS, CDR2 YFSETQ.